This T cell receptor beta chain is drawn from a study of CD8+ T cells in alopecia areata. Turning to the study itself: A regimen of oral tofacitinib, 5 to 10 mg twice daily, was given to treated patients.

cDNA serving as the sequencing template came from extracted, reverse transcribed RNA. The protocol was immunoSEQ multiplex PCR, while the TCRdb copy is restricted to in-frame clones and leaves out a portion. The profile shows about 120,000 clones, under 40% of them singletons. As concerns this clone: What it binds is not known.

Trimming took 0 bases from V and 9 from J, leaving 9 bases between them. This CDR3 has 13 amino acids. Germline V CDR1 and CDR2: KGHSH, LQKENI. Overall study results and limits: Lesional tissue from the scalp (especially in alopecia totalis/universalis) showed higher clonality than normal scalp.

The sample consisted of CD4+ T cells sorted from blood. The sequence derives from a human donor with alopecia areata. The chain uses TRBV18 and TRBJ2-1; no firm D call. CDR3 region: CASSPPTRTEQFF. The CDR3 DNA reads as TGTGCCAGCTCACCACCGACAAGAACTGAGCAGTTCTTC.